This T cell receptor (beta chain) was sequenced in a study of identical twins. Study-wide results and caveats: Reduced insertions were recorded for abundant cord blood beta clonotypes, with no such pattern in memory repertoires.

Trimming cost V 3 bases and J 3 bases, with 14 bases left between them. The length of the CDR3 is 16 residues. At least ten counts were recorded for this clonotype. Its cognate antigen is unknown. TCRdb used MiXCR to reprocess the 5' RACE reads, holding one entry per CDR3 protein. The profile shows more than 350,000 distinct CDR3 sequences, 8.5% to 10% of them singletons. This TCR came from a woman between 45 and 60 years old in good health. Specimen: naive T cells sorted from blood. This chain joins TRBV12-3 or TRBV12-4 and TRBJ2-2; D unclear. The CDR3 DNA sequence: TGTGCCAGCAGTTTTAAATCGGGCGCGGACACCGGGGAGCTGTTTTTT. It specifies CASSFKSGADTGELFF.